The 15 T cell receptor beta chains in this list originate from one sample, sequenced in a study of blood T cell repertoires in COVID-19. Here immunoSEQ multiplex PCR was the method, and the copy in TCRdb shows in-frame clones only, minus some. The sample shows more than 40,000 clones, around 87% of them seen only once. The material sequenced was peripheral blood. These receptor sequences come from a human donor in a cohort sampled during active COVID-19.

The chain has TRBV5-1 and TRBJ1-1; no reliable D call. Germline V gene sequence: CDR1 SGHRS, CDR2 YFSETQ. V was clipped by 0 bases and J by 1 base, with 7 bases between them. The CDR3 covers 14 residues. The CDR3 nucleotides are TGCGCCAGCAGCTTGGCCGGAGGGAACACTGAAGCTTTCTTT. This sequence encodes CASSLAGGNTEAFF.

This clone occurred a few times. This sequence joins TRBV4-3 and TRBJ1-2; TRBD1 agrees at 8 bases. Per the germline V gene, CDR1 is LGHNA and CDR2 is YSLEER. This CDR3 has 16 residues. With V trimmed by 4 bases and J by 3 bases, 10 bases remained unmatched. CDR3: CASSPSNTGGDYGYTF. The DNA of the CDR3 is TGCGCCAGCAGCCCTTCGAACACAGGGGGGGACTATGGCTACACCTTC.

This chain links TRBV15 with TRBJ2-7; D possibly corresponds to TRBD1 (6 bases). The germline gives CDR1 LNHNV, CDR2 YYDKDF (reference sequence). The CDR3 totals 14 residues. The germline V and J ends were trimmed by 0 bases and 7 bases, with 13 bases remaining between them. The CDR3 DNA is TGTGCCACCAGCAGAGAGAGAGGGGGTGAGGAGCAGTACTTC. It codes for CATSRERGGEEQYF.

The chain is built from TRBV2 and TRBJ2-1; D gene unclear. This CDR3 is built from 12 residues. Germline V CDR1 and CDR2: SNHLY, FYNNEI. V shed 6 bases and J shed 3 bases, with 6 bases lying between them. CDR3 amino acids: CASSTGYNEQFF. In DNA form, the CDR3 reads TGTGCCAGCAGCACTGGCTACAATGAGCAGTTCTTC. Looking up the rest from reference TRBV2 and TRBJ2-1 gives the full variable domain: EPEVTQTPSHQVTQMGQEVILRCVPISNHLYFYWYRQILGQKVEFLVSFYNNEISEKSEIFDDQFSVERPDGSNFTLKIRSTKLEDSAMYFCASSTGYNEQFFGPGTRLTVL.

This clone occurred once. The V call is TRBV5-6, the J call TRBJ1-1, with D possibly matching TRBD1 (5 bases). Germline lookup yields CDR1 SGHDT and CDR2 YYEEEE. This CDR3 region has 16 residues. V dropped 1 base and J dropped 3 bases, with 16 bases sitting between them. This chain's CDR3 is CASSLPTEGSDTEAFF. CDR3 coding DNA: TGTGCCAGCAGCTTGCCGACAGAAGGGTCTGACACTGAAGCTTTCTTT.

The chain has TRBV28 and TRBJ1-4; 7 bases are shared with TRBD1. Germline V gene data show CDR1 as MDHEN and CDR2 as SYDVKM. The CDR3 is 14 residues long. V lost 4 bases to trimming and J lost 5 bases; unmatched junction nucleotides: 4. The DNA of the CDR3 is TGTGCCAGCAGTTACCGGGACAGAAATGAAAAACTGTTTTTT. Its protein product is CASSYRDRNEKLFF.

The genes are TRBV7-9 and TRBJ2-7; perhaps TRBD1 as D (6 bases). The V gene lost 5 bases and the J gene lost 7 bases, with 15 bases spanning the gap. The CDR3 covers 13 residues. In germline, CDR1 is SEHNR, CDR2 FQNEAQ (reference sequence). The CDR3 protein is CASSPSWGREQYF. As DNA, the CDR3 is TGTGCCAGCAGCCCCTCGTGGGGGCGGGAGCAGTACTTC.

The chain couples TRBV7-9 to TRBJ1-1; maybe TRBD1 (6 bases). Trimming took off 5 bases at V and 5 bases at J, with 18 bases between the two ends. Germline loops: CDR1 SEHNR, CDR2 FQNEAQ (reference sequence). The CDR3 loop spans 15 amino acids. CDR3 sequence reads: CASSPPGALETEAFF. Written as DNA, the CDR3 is TGTGCCAGCAGCCCTCCAGGGGCTTTGGAAACTGAAGCTTTCTTT.

This sequence joins TRBV2 and TRBJ2-7; 10 bases align to TRBD1. J gave up 4 bases and V 6 bases, and 9 bases lay outside the gene matches. Germline CDR1 is SNHLY and CDR2 is FYNNEI. The CDR3 is made up of 15 amino acids. The CDR3 nucleotides read TGTGCCAGCAGCGTAATACCGGGACAGGGGTACGAGCAGTACTTC. This gives the protein CASSVIPGQGYEQYF.

This rearrangement joins TRBV7-2 to TRBJ2-1; perhaps TRBD1 as D (5 bases). Trimming took 1 base from V and 0 from J, leaving 10 bases between them. There are 16 residues in the CDR3. Germline loops: CDR1 SGHTA, CDR2 FQGNSA. The CDR3 DNA sequence: TGTGCCAGCAGCTTAGAGGTGGGGCGCTCCTACAATGAGCAGTTCTTC. Its translation is CASSLEVGRSYNEQFF.

This clone was picked up a small number of times. The chain recombines TRBV25-1 with TRBJ2-6; TRBD1 aligns across 9 bases. The CDR3 has 17 residues. The V and J ends lost 5 bases and 1 base, in that order; junction bases with no gene match: 6. CDR1 MGHDK and CDR2 SYGVNS come from the germline V gene. This CDR3 is CASSSRDRVSGANVLTF. The CDR3 DNA follows: TGTGCCAGCAGTAGCCGGGACAGGGTTTCTGGGGCCAACGTCCTGACTTTC.

This clone was found once. The chain uses TRBV27 and TRBJ2-4, with D tentatively TRBD2 (6 bases). The CDR3 has 11 amino acids. Germline V gene data show CDR1 as MNHEY and CDR2 as SMNVEV (reference sequence). V was trimmed by 8 bases and J by 9 bases, leaving 11 bases between them. The CDR3: CASHAGSIQYF. Written as DNA, the CDR3 is TGTGCCAGCCACGCGGGGAGCATTCAGTACTTC.

The rearrangement uses TRBV7-3 and TRBJ2-5; possible D gene TRBD2, 7 bases. The length of the CDR3 is 16 residues. Between the trimmed V and J ends, which lost 5 bases and 3 bases, there was a span of 19 bases. The germline CDR1 and CDR2 sequences are SGHTA and FQGTGA. The CDR3 DNA sequence: TGTGCCAGCAGCCCGACAGGACTAGTTGGTGAAGAGACCCAGTACTTC. Protein: CASSPTGLVGEETQYF.

This sequence joins TRBV3-1 (or the pseudogene TRBV3-2) and TRBJ2-5, with a tentative D call TRBD1 (5 bases). The V gene lost 0 bases and the J gene lost 5 bases, with 10 bases spanning the gap. In germline, CDR1 is LGHDT, CDR2 YNNKEL (reference sequence). The CDR3 totals 14 residues. The CDR3 nucleotides are TGTGCCAGCAGCCAAGATGCAGGGTTGGAGACCCAGTACTTC. The encoded protein is CASSQDAGLETQYF.

The chain combines TRBV4-3 with TRBJ1-6, with D perhaps matching TRBD1 (5 bases). The CDR3 spans 15 residues. Germline values: CDR1 LGHNA, CDR2 YSLEER. V lost 0 bases and J 14 bases, leaving 17 bases between the germline ends. The chain's CDR3 is CASSQDPGHRSTLHF. CDR3 DNA: TGCGCCAGCAGCCAAGATCCCGGACACCGTTCGACCCTCCACTTT.